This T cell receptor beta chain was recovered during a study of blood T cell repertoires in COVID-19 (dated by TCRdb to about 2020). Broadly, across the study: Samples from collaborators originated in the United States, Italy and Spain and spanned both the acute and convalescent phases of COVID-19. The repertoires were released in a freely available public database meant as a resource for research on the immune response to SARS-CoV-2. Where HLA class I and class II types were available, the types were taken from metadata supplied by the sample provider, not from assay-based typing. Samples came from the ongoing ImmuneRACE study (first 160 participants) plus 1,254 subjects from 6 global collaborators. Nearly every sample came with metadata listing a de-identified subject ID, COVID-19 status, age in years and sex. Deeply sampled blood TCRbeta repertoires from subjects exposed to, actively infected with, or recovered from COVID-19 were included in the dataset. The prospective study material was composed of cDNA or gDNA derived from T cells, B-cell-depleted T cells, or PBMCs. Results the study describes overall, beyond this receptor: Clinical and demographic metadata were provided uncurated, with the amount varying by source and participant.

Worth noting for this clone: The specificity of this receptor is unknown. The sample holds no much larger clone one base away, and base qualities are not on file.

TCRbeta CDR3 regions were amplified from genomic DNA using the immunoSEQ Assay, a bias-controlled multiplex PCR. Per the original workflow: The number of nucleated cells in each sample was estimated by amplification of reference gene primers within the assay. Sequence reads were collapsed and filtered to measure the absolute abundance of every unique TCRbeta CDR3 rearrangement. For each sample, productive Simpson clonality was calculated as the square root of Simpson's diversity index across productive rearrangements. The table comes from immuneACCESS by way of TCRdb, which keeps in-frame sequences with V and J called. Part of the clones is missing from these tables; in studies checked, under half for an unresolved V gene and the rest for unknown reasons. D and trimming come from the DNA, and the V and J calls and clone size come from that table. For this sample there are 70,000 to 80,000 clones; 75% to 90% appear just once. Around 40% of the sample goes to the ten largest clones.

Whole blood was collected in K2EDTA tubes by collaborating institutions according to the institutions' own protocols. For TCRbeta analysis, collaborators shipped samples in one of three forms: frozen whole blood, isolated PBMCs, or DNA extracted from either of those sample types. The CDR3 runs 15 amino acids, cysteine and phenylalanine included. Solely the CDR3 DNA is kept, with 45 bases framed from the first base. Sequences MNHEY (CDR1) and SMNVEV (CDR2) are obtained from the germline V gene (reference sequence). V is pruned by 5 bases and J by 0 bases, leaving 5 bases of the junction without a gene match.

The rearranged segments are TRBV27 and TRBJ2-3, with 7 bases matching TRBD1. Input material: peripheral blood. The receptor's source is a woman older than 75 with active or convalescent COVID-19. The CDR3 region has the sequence CASSRTGPSTDTQYF. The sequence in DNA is TGTGCCAGCAGTAGGACAGGCCCAAGCACAGATACGCAGTATTTT.